This entry lists 21 T cell receptor beta chains sequenced from one sample in a study of cytomegalovirus exposure and HLA in healthy donors. Researchers ran the PCR with 60 Vbeta and 13 Jbeta primers. Produced via immunoSEQ multiplex PCR; TCRdb's table is partial and in-frame only. The sample includes just over 150,000 clones, approximately 82% of them seen just once. Sequencing input: PBMCs. These TCRs come from a man between 45 and 60 years old in good health and CMV-seropositive.

V gene TRBV12-1 combines with J gene TRBJ2-7; TRBD2, the D gene given by the table, was not confirmed from the DNA. TRBV12-1 is listed as a pseudogene. The CDR3 totals 19 residues. CDR3 loop: CASTSTATSGRLRGNEQYV. The CDR3 DNA reads TGTGCCAGCACTTCGACGGCGACTAGCGGGAGATTGAGGGGAAACGAGCAGTACGTC.

The gene calls are TRBV12-5 and TRBJ1-3; D may be TRBD1 (5 bases). This CDR3 has 14 residues. Germline values: CDR1 LGHNT, CDR2 FRNRAP. V was cut by 2 bases and J by 4 bases, with 9 bases left in between. CDR3 DNA: TGTGCTAGTGGTTTGTCAGGGCCCGGAAACACCATATATTTT. Protein product: CASGLSGPGNTIYF. The entire variable domain, with the rest obtained from reference TRBV12-5 and TRBJ1-3, is as follows: DARVTQTPRHKVTEMGQEVTMRCQPILGHNTVFWYRQTMMQGLELLAYFRNRAPLDDSGMPKDRFSAEMPDATLATLKIQPSEPRDSAVYFCASGLSGPGNTIYFGEGSWLTVV.

This clone showed up just a few times. This chain joins TRBV6-6 and TRBJ2-1; 8 bases map to TRBD2. Germline CDR1 and CDR2: MNHNY and SVGAGI (reference sequence). The CDR3 runs to 15 residues. J lost 8 bases, V lost 6 bases, and 12 bases had no gene match. The CDR3 region has the DNA TGTGCCAGCAGCTCCAGCGGGAGTGGAGTCGATGAGCAGTTCTTC. This encodes CASSSSGSGVDEQFF.

V usage is TRBV2 and J usage is TRBJ2-3; 9 nucleotides line up with TRBD1. V shed 6 bases and J 2 bases; nucleotides not matched to a gene: 6. This CDR3 comprises 15 residues. Per the germline V gene, CDR1 is SNHLY and CDR2 is FYNNEI. Written as DNA, the CDR3 is TGTGCCAGCAGACACAGGGGGCAGGTCACAGATACGCAGTATTTT. It specifies CASRHRGQVTDTQYF.

CDR3 residues: CASSLDRGGYTF. DNA for the CDR3: TGTGCCAGCAGCTTGGACAGGGGGGGCTACACCTTC. This chain links TRBV5-6 with TRBJ1-2, with 8 bases fitting TRBD1. Per germline, CDR1 SGHDT and CDR2 YYEEEE. This CDR3 region has 12 residues. Trimming cost V 0 bases and J 8 bases; bases outside gene matches: 0.

This clone was seen once. The chain couples TRBV25-1 to TRBJ1-5, with D perhaps TRBD1 (5 bases). This CDR3 contains 15 residues. In germline, CDR1 is MGHDK, CDR2 SYGVNS. V was clipped by 11 bases and J by 1 base, with 18 bases between them. This CDR3 reads CAHGRGDASNQPQHF. DNA for the CDR3: TGTGCCCACGGGAGGGGCGATGCGAGCAATCAGCCCCAGCATTTT.

The rearrangement links TRBV4-1 to TRBJ2-7, with TRBD2 as a possible D gene (5 bases). CDR3 length equals 16 residues. Trimming removed 1 base from V and 0 bases from J, with 13 bases in between. Germline CDR1 reads MGHRA; CDR2 reads YSYEKL. DNA of the CDR3: TGCGCCAGCAGCCAAGCTAAGAGACTAAGCTCCTACGAGCAGTACGTC. This encodes CASSQAKRLSSYEQYV.

V is TRBV6-5 and J is TRBJ2-2; 7 bases line up with TRBD1. This CDR3 has 16 residues. Unmatched junction bases numbered 1, after V lost 0 bases and J lost 0 bases. The germline V gene encodes CDR1 MNHEY and CDR2 SVGAGI. CDR3 nucleotides: TGTGCCAGCAGTTACTCGGGGACAGCGAACACCGGGGAGCTGTTTTTT. It translates to CASSYSGTANTGELFF.

The V call is TRBV6-5, the J call TRBJ1-4; no clear D. The V end lost 2 bases, the J end lost 8 bases, and 15 bases lay between the germline ends. CDR1 is MNHEY, CDR2 SVGAGI, per germline. The CDR3 is 15 amino acids. The DNA of the CDR3 is TGTGCCAGCAGTTACGCGTGGTCAGGTCAGGAAAAACTGTTTTTT. Amino acid sequence: CASSYAWSGQEKLFF.

Concerning this clone: One junction end disagrees with the germline gene, perhaps due to a read error. The chain combines TRBV7-7 with TRBJ2-1; the match to TRBD2 covers 7 bases. Germline CDR1 and CDR2: SSHAT and FNYEAQ (reference sequence). There are 15 residues in the CDR3. CDR3 loop: CASSFGGGAGDEQFF. Here the CDR3 DNA reads TGTGCTAGCAGCTTTGGGGGAGGTGCGGGAGATGAGCAGTTCTTC. Full variable domain (remainder filled in from reference TRBV7-7 and TRBJ2-1): GAGVSQSPRYKVTKRGQDVTLRCDPISSHATLYWYQQALGQGPEFLTYFNYEAQPDKSGLPSDRFSAERPEGSISTLTIQRTEQRDSAMYRCASSFGGGAGDEQFFGPGTRLTVL.

This clone appeared a single time. The gene calls are TRBV14 and TRBJ1-2; D possibly corresponds to TRBD1 (5 bases). Germline V gene data show CDR1 as SGHDN and CDR2 as FVKESK. V was shortened by 0 bases and J by 6 bases, with 11 bases between the two germline ends. This CDR3 region has 14 residues. The CDR3 reads CASSQDWTSDGYTF. For the CDR3, the DNA is TGTGCCAGCAGCCAAGATTGGACAAGTGATGGCTACACCTTC. Complete variable domain (other parts from reference TRBV14 and TRBJ1-2): EAGVTQFPSHSVIEKGQTVTLRCDPISGHDNLYWYRRVMGKEIKFLLHFVKESKQDESGMPNNRFLAERTGGTYSTLKVQPAELEDSGVYFCASSQDWTSDGYTFGSGTRLTVV.

This chain joins TRBV9 and TRBJ1-2, with 7 bases that match TRBD1. V was pared by 5 bases and J by 3 bases, with 10 bases of the junction left unmatched. This CDR3 contains 15 residues. Germline CDR1 SGDLS, CDR2 YYNGEE. The CDR3 here is CASSTVPGQHYGYTF. The CDR3 region has the DNA TGTGCCAGCAGTACGGTTCCGGGACAGCACTATGGCTACACCTTC. Drawing the rest from reference TRBV9 and TRBJ1-2, the complete variable domain is DSGVTQTPKHLITATGQRVTLRCSPRSGDLSVYWYQQSLDQGLQFLIQYYNGEERAKGNILERFSAQQFPDLHSELNLSSLELGDSALYFCASSTVPGQHYGYTFGSGTRLTVV.

This chain connects TRBV10-3 to TRBJ2-7; 10 bases map to TRBD1. Looked up from germline, CDR1 is ENHRY and CDR2 is SYGVKD. The CDR3 consists of 14 residues. Trimming at V came to 8 bases and at J to 4 bases, leaving 8 bases not matched to a gene. The CDR3 region has the DNA TGTGCCATCGGCGGACAGGGGGATAGGTACGAGCAGTACTTC. It encodes CAIGGQGDRYEQYF.

The chain links TRBV27 to TRBJ2-7; 8 bases line up with TRBD1. V lost 5 bases and J lost 5; bases outside the gene matches: 8. CDR1 MNHEY and CDR2 SMNVEV come from the germline V gene (reference sequence). This CDR3 region has 14 residues. The CDR3 coding sequence is TGTGCCAGCAGTGCCCGGACAGGGTTGGACGAGCAGTACTTC. Its translation is CASSARTGLDEQYF.

The CDR3 bases are TGTGCCAGCAGTGACTTCGGCAGGGAGGGGGTTTTAGCCAAAAACATTCAGTACTTC. Its protein is CASSDFGREGVLAKNIQYF. The genes are TRBV6-4 and TRBJ2-4; tentatively, D is TRBD2 (7 bases). The CDR3 is 19 residues long. Germline V gene sequence: CDR1 MRHNA, CDR2 SNTAGT. Between the trimmed V and J ends, which lost 1 base and 0 bases, there was a span of 19 bases.

This chain joins TRBV12-5 and TRBJ1-2, with TRBD1 matching over 8 bases. CDR3 length equals 14 residues. V was clipped by 3 bases and J by 6 bases; unmatched bases: 6. The germline gives CDR1 LGHNT, CDR2 FRNRAP. CDR3 DNA sequence: TGTGCTAGTGGTTTAGACAGGGGAGTAGATGGCTACACCTTC. Protein sequence: CASGLDRGVDGYTF.

This chain connects TRBV5-6 to TRBJ2-4; D may correspond to TRBD1 or TRBD2 (5 bases each). Per the germline V gene, CDR1 is SGHDT and CDR2 is YYEEEE. This CDR3 region has 13 residues. The V gene lost 4 bases and the J gene lost 7 bases, with 12 bases spanning the gap. Here the CDR3 reads CASSVGRRNIQYF. CDR3 sequence (DNA): TGTGCCAGCAGCGTGGGACGGCGGAACATTCAGTACTTC.

The chain joins TRBV11-2 to TRBJ2-7; TRBD2 might be the D (6 bases). Trimming pared 3 bases from V and 1 base from J, leaving 10 bases between. This CDR3 spans 14 amino acids. Germline V gene lookup returns CDR1 SGHAT and CDR2 FQNNGV. CDR3 in DNA: TGTGCCAGCAGCTTTACCGGGACTTCCTACGAGCAGTACGTC. This codes for CASSFTGTSYEQYV.

The V call is TRBV11-2, the J call TRBJ1-2, with 12 positions matching TRBD1. Looked up from germline, CDR1 is SGHAT and CDR2 is FQNNGV. This CDR3 is built from 16 residues. V shed 5 bases, J shed 4 bases, and the junction held 8 bases outside the gene matches. The CDR3 loop is CASSPPGQGASYGYTF. The CDR3 bases are TGTGCCAGCAGCCCTCCGGGACAGGGGGCATCCTATGGCTACACCTTC. Supplemented by reference TRBV11-2 and TRBJ1-2, the full variable domain reads EAGVAQSPRYKIIEKRQSVAFWCNPISGHATLYWYQQILGQGPKLLIQFQNNGVVDDSQLPKDRFSAERLKGVDSTLKIQPAKLEDSAVYLCASSPPGQGASYGYTFGSGTRLTVV.

V gene TRBV6-1 combines with J gene TRBJ1-5, with D unresolved. Germline assignment: CDR1 MNHNS and CDR2 SASEGT. This CDR3 spans 16 amino acids. The V and J ends lost 0 bases and 0 bases respectively, with 9 bases between them. CDR3 protein: CASSEALRDSNQPQHF. The CDR3 DNA sequence: TGTGCCAGCAGTGAAGCACTGAGGGATAGCAATCAGCCCCAGCATTTT.

This clone came up a few times. This chain uses TRBV5-1 with TRBJ1-5; possible D gene TRBD1, 6 bases. Per germline, CDR1 SGHRS and CDR2 YFSETQ. This CDR3 comprises 14 residues. Trimming stripped 4 bases from V and 5 bases from J, with 13 bases between. CDR3: CASSPQGVDQPQHF. DNA for the CDR3: TGCGCCAGCAGCCCACAGGGTGTGGATCAGCCCCAGCATTTT.